The present TCR beta chain was sequenced within a study of blood T cells in healthy people across ages (dated by TCRdb to the mid-2010s). Concerning the study at large: Template switching captured roughly one uniquely barcoded TCR beta cDNA molecule per two T cells in model experiments. The study measured age-related changes in TCR beta repertoire diversity using deep sequencing normalized with unique cDNA molecular identifiers. Donors were grouped into four age groups: young (average 16 years), middle-aged (39), aged (roughly 62) and long-lived (approximately 75). For two donors (one aged 18 to 29 and one aged 80 or older), the study analyzed two additional independent replicas of 1 million unique cDNA reads from the same blood draw. Here is what the overall study found, with its caveats: Because the CMV infection status of the donors was unknown, age-related changes in expanded clonotypes may potentially have been confounded. As age increased, observed TCR beta diversity per million T cells dropped in a roughly linear way, and a significant reduction was already evident by age approximately 40. Total diversity estimates from one million sequenced T cells were considered lower bounds and underestimates. Observed TCR beta diversity correlated strongly with the percentage of naive T cells measured by flow cytometry. Since profiling was done on bulk unsorted PBMCs, naive and antigen-experienced compartments could not be conclusively compared. Compared with the aged group, the long-lived group had more naive CD4+ T cells, fewer expanded clones and increased TCR diversity, a pattern suggesting age selection.

The library was built by means of 5' RACE. Sequencer: Illumina HiSeq 2500. A second roughly 6 to 11 cycle PCR used a sample-barcoded 5' primer and a J-beta primer mix. A template-switch 5' adaptor carrying 12 random nucleotides introduced a unique molecular identifier onto each TCR beta cDNA molecule. Each sample yielded at least 2.5 million CDR3-containing paired-end reads. First-strand cDNA was synthesized from all RNA with the Mint cDNA synthesis kit, primed by a TRBC-specific oligonucleotide. Following uracil-DNA glycosylase treatment, all cDNA underwent a first 18-cycle PCR with the universal primers M1SS and BC2_uni_R. The study's processing was this. Each sample was normalized by randomly selecting 1 million high-quality reads, each carrying a distinct molecular identifier. Instead of being binned into consensus sequences, reads that shared molecular identifiers were thrown out. MiTCR, with a Q25 quality threshold and the strictest error-elimination algorithm, was used for CDR3 identification, clonotype clustering and error correction. A nonparametric unseen species model with Euler transformation was used to estimate a lower bound on total TCR beta diversity. TCRdb trimmed public reads at Q25 via fastp, called clones via MiXCR and kept in-frame beta chains. Rows are combined by CDR3 protein, so each entry shows the most common genes and DNA. The V and J calls were not made by the authors but by TCRdb's processing. Within this sample are around 500,000 distinct CDR3 sequences, with about 25% of them counted one time only. Clones ranked in the top ten supply about 3.3% of the sample.

About this clonotype: There is no known antigen for this receptor. No qualities accompany the bases; no much larger clone lies one base away.

Donors were 39 systemically healthy Caucasian individuals from Russia aged roughly 6 to 100 years. Approximately 10 milliliters of peripheral blood were collected from each donor into EDTA-treated Vacutainer tubes. PBMCs were isolated by Ficoll-Paque density-gradient centrifugation, with at least 6.5 million obtained per sample. Trizol reagent was used to extract total RNA from PBMCs, with at least 5 micrograms per sample. Naive CD45RAhigh/CD27high T cell percentages were measured by flow cytometry on a PBMC aliquot from every donor. From the germline V gene, CDR1 is SGDLS and CDR2 is YYNGEE. Counted from cysteine to phenylalanine, this CDR3 has 15 amino acids. Kept here is only the CDR3 DNA, which spans 45 bases and is read in frame from base 1. V sheds 4 bases and J sheds 0 bases, leaving 14 bases between their ends. These records were also assigned to another study, of T cells of mothers and their children. From the second report: Nine systemically healthy Caucasian individuals served as donors, namely three mothers together with their six children. cDNA synthesis used all of the extracted RNA, with 1.5 ug of RNA in each 15 ul reaction. Sample barcodes and 2-4 random nucleotides were added via the M1S primer in the second PCR. Over 9.5 million TCR beta CDR3 reads were obtained for each mother, and around 3 million reads were obtained for each child. Thymic selection shapes the output of TCR recombination in a similar way in related and unrelated pairs, and inherited differences have a minor effect. Normalized repertoire overlap was always slightly but never significantly higher in related than unrelated mother-child pairs. No persistent microchimeric T cell clones were detected, at a sensitivity of 80 to 100 clones per million clonotypes. Deep NGS was used in the study to compare the TCR beta repertoires of mothers and children and to look for features that separate related mother-child pairs from unrelated individuals. Mothers averaged approximately 40 +/- 4 years of age and children averaged about 10 +/- 4 years. After adapter ligation was performed with NEBNext reagents, the libraries were sequenced on an Illumina HiSeq 2000 with 100+100 nt paired-end reads. To avoid cross-contamination, the mother libraries and the child libraries were prepared a month apart and sequenced in separate runs. For each donor, somewhere between roughly 500,000 and 2,300,000 distinct TCR beta clonotypes were identified. Naive TCR beta clonotypes were estimated from low-frequency clonotypes matched to each donor's FACS-determined naive share, without sorting.

This receptor was obtained from a boy aged 2 to 10 in good health. This receptor chain uses TRBV9 and TRBJ2-7; the D gene remains uncertain. What was sequenced was blood. The DNA reads as follows: TGTGCCAGCAGCCCCCTACCAGGCAACTCCTACGAGCAGTACTTC. It codes for CASSPLPGNSYEQYF.